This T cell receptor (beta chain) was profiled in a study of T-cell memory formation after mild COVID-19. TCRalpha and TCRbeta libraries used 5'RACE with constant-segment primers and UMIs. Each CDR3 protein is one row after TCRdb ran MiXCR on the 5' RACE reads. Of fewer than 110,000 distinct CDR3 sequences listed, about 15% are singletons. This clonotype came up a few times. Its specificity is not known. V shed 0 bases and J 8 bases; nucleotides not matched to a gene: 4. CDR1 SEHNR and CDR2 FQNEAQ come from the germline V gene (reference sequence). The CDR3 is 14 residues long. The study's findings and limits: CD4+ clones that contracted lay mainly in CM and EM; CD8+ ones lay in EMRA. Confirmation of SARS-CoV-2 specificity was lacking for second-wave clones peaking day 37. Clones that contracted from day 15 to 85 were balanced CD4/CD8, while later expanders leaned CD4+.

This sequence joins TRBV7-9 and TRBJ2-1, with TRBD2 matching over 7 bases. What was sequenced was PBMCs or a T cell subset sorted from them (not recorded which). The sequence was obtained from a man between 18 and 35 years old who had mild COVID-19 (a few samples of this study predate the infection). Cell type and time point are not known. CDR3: CASSLASGVDEQFF. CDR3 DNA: TGTGCCAGCAGCTTAGCGAGCGGGGTAGATGAGCAGTTCTTC.